A selection of T cell receptor beta chains follows, all from one sample in a study of OX40 agonist ivuxolimab in advanced cancers. Clones were read by immunoSEQ multiplex PCR, and TCRdb kept only the in-frame ones, dropping some. The sample includes about 27,000 clones, approximately 85% of them seen just once. Sequenced here: CD4+ or CD8+ T cells sorted from blood, sampled in a trial of the OX40 agonist ivuxolimab. The receptors were gathered from an adult with an advanced solid tumor such as melanoma, head and neck, liver or kidney cancer. Each CDR3 is given with its conserved first and last residue. The D gene is left open where the match is weak. Only some rows state a clone size, as once, few, many or a class for expanded clones.

13,few,TRBJ1-1,NA,TRBV4-1,TGCGCCAGCAGCCAAGTTACGGGGCTTGAAGCTTTCTTT,CASSQVTGLEAFF
17,NA,TRBJ1-2,NA,TRBV4-1,TGCGCCAGCAGCCCCGACCAGGGATCACTTATATTCTATGGCTACACCTTC,CASSPDQGSLIFYGYTF
17,NA,TRBJ1-6,NA,TRBV11-2,TGTGCCAGCAGCGGAGGACAACTAAGGGACGGTATATGGTCCCTCCACTTT,CASSGGQLRDGIWSLHF
15,NA,TRBJ2-5,TRBD2,TRBV5-1,TGCGCCAGCAGCTTGGTATCTAGCGGGGGAGAGACCCAGTACTTC,CASSLVSSGGETQYF
14,NA,TRBJ1-1,NA,TRBV27,TGTGCCAGCAGTTTATCGCCGGGAACCACTGAAGCTTTCTTT,CASSLSPGTTEAFF
15,NA,TRBJ2-1,NA,TRBV27,TGTGCCAGCAGTTTATCGAGAAGAGGGGGCAATGAGCAGTTCTTC,CASSLSRRGGNEQFF
17,NA,TRBJ2-3,NA,TRBV28,TGTGCCAGCAGTTTATCGTCCTGGGGGACGCCCACAGATACGCAGTATTTT,CASSLSSWGTPTDTQYF
12,NA,TRBJ1-1,NA,TRBV4-1,TGCGCCAGCAGCCACGGGGGGCCTGAAGCTTTCTTT,CASSHGGPEAFF
14,NA,TRBJ2-2,NA,TRBV15,TGTGCCACCAGCAGTTCAGGCGTCACCGGGGAGCTGTTTTTT,CATSSSGVTGELFF
15,NA,TRBJ1-2,TRBD1,TRBV27,TGTGCCAGCAGTGGGGTTGCAGGGGGCAGCTATGGCTACACCTTC,CASSGVAGGSYGYTF
17,NA,TRBJ1-3,NA,TRBV7-2,TGTGCCAGCAGCCCCGACTGGGCAGAGAGCTCTGGAAACACCATATATTTT,CASSPDWAESSGNTIYF
14,NA,TRBJ1-1,TRBD1,TRBV2,TGTGCCAGCAGCGGGGACAGGCCGAACACTGAAGCTTTCTTT,CASSGDRPNTEAFF
14,NA,TRBJ2-5,TRBD1,TRBV27,TGTGCCAGCACCTCCGCGACAGGGGAAGAGACCCAGTACTTC,CASTSATGEETQYF
15,NA,TRBJ2-7,TRBD1,TRBV6-1,TGTGCCAGCACCCAATCCCTGGGACAGCAGTACGAGCAGTACTTC,CASTQSLGQQYEQYF
13,NA,TRBJ2-7,NA,TRBV7-6,TGTGCCGTGGGATCGGGACTTACCTACGAGCAGTACTTC,CAVGSGLTYEQYF
11,NA,TRBJ2-1,NA,TRBV19,TGTGCCAGTAGTATATACAATGAGCAGTTCTTC,CASSIYNEQFF
15,NA,TRBJ2-1,TRBD2,TRBV9,TGTGCCAGCAGCGCCTTAGCGGGGGGCCCCTATGAGCAGTTCTTC,CASSALAGGPYEQFF
15,medium-sized,TRBJ1-6,NA,TRBV6-1,TGTGCCAGCAGTGCGGTCAGTTTGGATAATTCACCCCTCCACTTT,CASSAVSLDNSPLHF
11,NA,TRBJ2-5,NA,TRBV6-1,TGTGCCAGCAGTTGGGTTGAGACCCAGTACTTC,CASSWVETQYF
13,NA,TRBJ1-2,NA,TRBV28,TGTGCCAGCAGCCGGGCCACGAACTATGGCTACACCTTC,CASSRATNYGYTF
14,NA,TRBJ2-7,NA,TRBV27,TGTGCCAGCAGTTTTTTGGGGCTGCACGACGAGCAGTACTTC,CASSFLGLHDEQYF
13,NA,TRBJ1-1,NA,TRBV11-2,TGTGCCAGCAGCTCCGGACAGTTAACTGAAGCTTTCTTT,CASSSGQLTEAFF
13,once,TRBJ2-7,TRBD1,TRBV4-3,TGCGCCAGCAGCCCACGACAGGGCTACGAGCAGTACTTC,CASSPRQGYEQYF
15,NA,TRBJ2-5,TRBD1,TRBV19,TGTGCCAGTAGTATGCTAGGGGGCGCCGGAGAGACCCAGTACTTC,CASSMLGGAGETQYF
13,NA,TRBJ2-7,NA,TRBV11-2,TGTGCCAGCAGCTACGACAGCTCCTACGAGCAGTACTTC,CASSYDSSYEQYF
13,NA,TRBJ2-1,NA,TRBV29-1,TGCAGCGTTGTTGGGCAGGGGTACAATGAGCAGTTCTTC,CSVVGQGYNEQFF
14,NA,TRBJ2-5,TRBD2,TRBV10-1,TGCGCCAGCAGCGGGCGGGGGGCCCAAGAGACCCAGTACTTC,CASSGRGAQETQYF
14,NA,TRBJ1-2,TRBD1,TRBV5-1,TGTGCCAGCAGCTTAGGGGGCAGGAGAGATGGCTACACCTTC,CASSLGGRRDGYTF
16,NA,TRBJ2-7,TRBD1,TRBV7-9,TGTGCCAGCAGCTCAGGAGACCGGGACAGAATATACGAGCAGTACTTC,CASSSGDRDRIYEQYF
13,NA,TRBJ1-5,NA,TRBV4-2,TGTGCCAGCAGCCAAGATTTGGGACAGCCCCAGCATTTT,CASSQDLGQPQHF
15,NA,TRBJ2-3,TRBD2,TRBV6-1,TGTGCCAGCAGTGAAAGCGGGGGGGCGTCAGATACGCAGTATTTT,CASSESGGASDTQYF
13,NA,TRBJ2-3,NA,TRBV28,TGTGCCAGCTCACCCCCACTATCTAATACGCAGTATTTT,CASSPPLSNTQYF
15,NA,TRBJ2-3,TRBD2,TRBV7-6,TGTGCCAGCAGCTTAACTAGCGGGGTCTCGGATACGCAGTATTTT,CASSLTSGVSDTQYF
11,NA,TRBJ2-7,NA,TRBV6-5,TGTGCCAGCAGCGGCCCCTACGAGCAGTACTTC,CASSGPYEQYF
14,NA,TRBJ2-7,NA,TRBV28,TGTGCCACCAGCTACCCGGTCGGGTCCTACGAGCAGTACTTC,CATSYPVGSYEQYF
15,NA,TRBJ1-3,NA,TRBV9,TGTGCCAGCAGCGTGGGAGGCGGATCTGGAAACACCATATATTTT,CASSVGGGSGNTIYF
17,NA,TRBJ2-1,NA,TRBV7-9,TGTGCCAGCAGCTCAACCGTTACAGGCCCTGGTTACAATGAGCAGTTCTTC,CASSSTVTGPGYNEQFF
11,NA,TRBJ1-1,TRBD1,TRBV10-2,TGCGCCAGCAGTGAGTCGGGACAGGGGCTCTTT,CASSESGQGLF
14,NA,TRBJ1-1,NA,TRBV7-7,TGTGCTAGCAGCTTATTGGAGGGTGACACTGAAGCTTTCTTT,CASSLLEGDTEAFF
10,once,TRBJ2-4,NA,TRBV30,TGTGCCTGGAGAGACACCCTAGGGGACTTC,CAWRDTLGDF
14,NA,TRBJ2-3,NA,TRBV5-1,TGCGCCAGCAGCTTGGTCGTTTCAGAAGATACGCAGTATTTT,CASSLVVSEDTQYF
16,once,TRBJ2-2,NA,TRBV5-4,TGTGCCAGCAGCTCCCAGGGAGGGGGAGGGACCGGGGAGCTGTTTTTT,CASSSQGGGGTGELFF
17,once,TRBJ1-3,NA,TRBV28,TGTGCCAGCAAGGAAGGGGCGGGGAGGTACTCTGGAAACACCATATATTTT,CASKEGAGRYSGNTIYF
11,NA,TRBJ2-1,NA,TRBV2,TGTGCCAGCACCGAGGGGGATGAGCAGTTCTTC,CASTEGDEQFF
16,once,TRBJ1-5,TRBD1,TRBV2,TGTGCCAGCAGTGAATACGGGACAGGGTGGGAACAGCCCCAGCATTTT,CASSEYGTGWEQPQHF
13,NA,TRBJ2-7,TRBD1,TRBV13,TGTGCCAGCAGCTCCCCTACAGGGGGCGAGCAGTACTTC,CASSSPTGGEQYF